This T cell receptor beta chain stems from a study of early T cells in non-severe SARS-CoV-2 infection. As for the study in general: Sequencing of unsorted whole blood was done on bulk RNA, leaving chains unpaired. General study results and limits: VDJdb matching, biased toward anti-spike CD8 responses, missed private and CD4 specificities.

Trimming removed 6 bases at V and 9 bases at J, with 22 bases between. This CDR3 spans 15 amino acids. The germline V gene has CDR1 MDHEN and CDR2 SYDVKM. The table lists this clonotype with many counts. What it binds is unknown. Unique molecular identifiers were attached to individual cDNA molecules. TCRdb analysed the 5' RACE reads with MiXCR anew, one entry per CDR3 protein. Among 15,000 to 20,000 distinct CDR3 sequences listed, roughly 6.1% were seen once. The source is an adult who was a healthcare worker with PCR-confirmed SARS-CoV-2 infection or an uninfected control (not recorded which). Sequenced material: whole blood. The chain joins TRBV28 to TRBJ2-3; TRBD1 or TRBD2 may be the D gene (7 bases each). The CDR3 spells CASRGRGGFTSTQYF. The CDR3 DNA is TGTGCCAGCAGGGGCAGGGGGGGATTTACTTCAACGCAGTATTTT.